The clone carrying this TCR beta chain was seen just once. This entry is derived from a study of blood T cell repertoires in COVID-19. On the study more broadly: The origin of the acute and convalescent COVID-19 samples was the United States, Italy and Spain.

In assigning cohorts, the study relied on participant-reported clinical history. CDR1 and CDR2 (germline): LGHNT, FRNRAP. Trimming stripped 4 bases from V and 7 bases from J, with 20 bases between. The CDR3 runs 16 residues. Per the original data handling: The assay estimated nucleated cells by amplifying reference gene primers. Here immunoSEQ multiplex PCR was the method, and the copy in TCRdb shows in-frame clones only, minus some. V and J calls plus clone size are reproduced from that table; the DNA served to infer D and trimming. The sample has some 200,000 clones; 84% are singletons. This chain uses TRBV12-5 with TRBJ1-5; D not resolved. The sample was PBMCs or T cells enriched from blood (not recorded which). This receptor was identified in a man between 40 and 49 years old who had recovered from COVID-19. CDR3 in DNA: TGTGCTAGTGGTTCCCCAAGCGGCGAAGGGAGGCAGCCCCAGCATTTT. Its translation: CASGSPSGEGRQPQHF.